Listed below are T cell receptor beta chains from one sample, sequenced in a study of blood T cell repertoires in COVID-19. Only in-frame clones appear in the TCRdb table, and some are missing; sequencing was by immunoSEQ multiplex PCR. Of approximately 350,000 clones listed, 86% were seen once; the top ten hold under 8.5%. The sample consisted of peripheral blood. Source of these receptors: an older woman with COVID-19, enrolled during active disease. The CDR3 runs from the conserved cysteine through the conserved F or W. D genes are given only for firm matches. Rows may omit the clone size; those that give it use once, few, many or a size class.

16	TRBV9	-	TRBD2	TRBJ2-5	CASSVYGGGAVETQYF	TGTGCCAGCAGCGTATATGGCGGGGGGGCGGTTGAGACCCAGTACTTC
14	TRBV2	-	-	TRBJ1-2	CARSPGGEGYGYTF	TGTGCCCGCAGCCCGGGGGGGGAGGGGTATGGCTACACCTTC
13	TRBV12-3/TRBV12-4	-	TRBD1	TRBJ2-4	CASSRDSLNIQYF	TGTGCCAGCAGCCGGGACAGCTTAAACATTCAGTACTTC
15	TRBV9	-	TRBD1	TRBJ2-3	CASSVGVGGADTQYF	TGTGCCAGCAGCGTAGGGGTAGGGGGCGCGGATACGCAGTATTTT
15	TRBV6-5	-	-	TRBJ1-2	CASSYSRAGYYGYTF	TGTGCCAGCAGTTACTCACGCGCAGGCTACTATGGCTACACCTTC
16	TRBV18	-	TRBD1	TRBJ1-6	CASSPRPGGQDSPLHF	TGTGCCAGCTCACCACGTCCAGGGGGCCAAGATTCACCCCTCCACTTT
14	TRBV7-3	-	-	TRBJ1-6	CASSSTGYGSPLHF	TGTGCCAGCAGCTCGACAGGATACGGTTCACCCCTCCACTTT
12	TRBV12-3/TRBV12-4	-	TRBD1	TRBJ1-2	CASSTGGYGYTF	TGTGCCAGCTCGACAGGGGGCTATGGCTACACCTTC
14	TRBV19	once	-	TRBJ2-7	CASTAGSLPYEQYF	TGTGCCAGTACGGCAGGCTCGCTACCCTACGAGCAGTACTTC
14	TRBV10-3	-	-	TRBJ2-6	CAISPGSGANVLTF	TGTGCCATCAGTCCAGGCTCTGGGGCCAACGTCCTGACTTTC
14	TRBV6-5	-	-	TRBJ2-7	CASSYSGQGYEQYF	TGTGCCAGCAGTTACTCCGGACAAGGTTACGAGCAGTACTTC
13	TRBV10-2	-	-	TRBJ1-6	CASSQHQNSPLHF	TGCGCCAGCAGCCAACACCAAAATTCACCCCTCCACTTT
12	TRBV29-1	-	TRBD1	TRBJ2-7	CSLRDSSYEQYF	TGCAGTCTTCGGGACAGCTCCTACGAGCAGTACTTC
15	TRBV11-3	-	-	TRBJ2-5	CASSSQGGPQETQYF	TGTGCCAGCAGCTCCCAGGGGGGCCCTCAAGAGACCCAGTACTTC
13	TRBV7-9	-	TRBD1	TRBJ1-1	CASSPPGTAEAFF	TGTGCCAGCAGCCCACCCGGGACAGCAGAAGCTTTCTTT
15	TRBV3-1/TRBV3-2	-	-	TRBJ2-5	CASSQDSTGWETQYF	TGTGCCAGCAGCCAAGATTCTACCGGGTGGGAGACCCAGTACTTC
14	TRBV6-1	-	TRBD1	TRBJ1-4	CASSEITGGGKLFF	TGTGCCAGCAGTGAAATTACAGGGGGCGGAAAACTGTTTTTT
15	TRBV7-6	few	TRBD1	TRBJ2-7	CASSLEGQWTYEQYF	TGTGCCAGCAGCTTAGAGGGACAGTGGACCTACGAGCAGTACTTC
13	TRBV27	-	-	TRBJ1-5	CASSPTYNQPQHF	TGTGCCAGCAGTCCCACTTACAATCAGCCCCAGCATTTT
19	TRBV5-1	-	TRBD2	TRBJ2-5	CASSSAGTSGGQYQETQYF	TGCGCCAGCAGCAGCGCCGGGACTAGCGGGGGGCAGTACCAAGAGACCCAGTACTTC
15	TRBV19	-	TRBD1	TRBJ2-2	CASTRQGAGTGELFF	TGTGCCAGTACTAGACAGGGGGCGGGCACCGGGGAGCTGTTTTTT
14	TRBV12-5	-	TRBD2	TRBJ2-5	CASGPVGGQETQYF	TGTGCTAGTGGCCCTGTGGGGGGGCAAGAGACCCAGTACTTC
15	TRBV7-9	-	-	TRBJ1-2	CASRGGAGEFYGYTF	TGTGCCAGCAGGGGAGGGGCAGGGGAGTTCTATGGCTACACCTTC
15	TRBV5-6	-	-	TRBJ1-2	CASSSFVRGRRGYTF	TGTGCCAGCAGCTCATTTGTCAGGGGTAGAAGGGGCTACACCTTC
14	TRBV28	few	TRBD1	TRBJ2-7	CASSLGGQGAEQYF	TGTGCCAGCAGTTTGGGTGGGCAGGGGGCCGAGCAGTACTTC
14	TRBV5-1	-	TRBD1	TRBJ2-2	CASSDQGVTGELFF	TGCGCCAGCAGTGACCAGGGGGTGACCGGGGAGCTGTTTTTT
14	TRBV2	-	TRBD1	TRBJ2-5	CASWTGGLGETQYF	TGTGCCAGCTGGACAGGGGGCTTAGGAGAGACCCAGTACTTC
15	TRBV5-4	-	TRBD1	TRBJ2-5	CASSLAAGGRETQYF	TGTGCCAGCAGCTTGGCGGCAGGGGGTAGAGAGACCCAGTACTTC
15	TRBV7-6	-	TRBD1	TRBJ1-1	CASSLVGQAVTEAFF	TGTGCCAGCAGCTTAGTGGGACAGGCGGTCACTGAAGCTTTCTTT
14	TRBV30	-	-	TRBJ2-1	CAWESGSSYNEQFF	TGTGCCTGGGAAAGCGGTAGCTCCTACAATGAGCAGTTCTTC
15	TRBV14	-	TRBD1	TRBJ1-2	CASSQGRIRDRTMSF	TGTGCCAGCAGCCAAGGTAGAATCCGGGACAGGACTATGAGCTTC
12	TRBV10-3	-	-	TRBJ2-1	CAISENQNEQFF	TGTGCCATCAGTGAGAACCAGAATGAGCAGTTCTTC
15	TRBV18	-	-	TRBJ1-1	CASSPLAGRDTEAFF	TGTGCCAGCTCACCCCTCGCGGGCCGGGACACTGAAGCTTTCTTT
16	TRBV27	-	TRBD1	TRBJ1-1	CASSDRTGPGTTEAFF	TGTGCCAGCAGTGACCGGACAGGGCCGGGGACCACTGAAGCTTTCTTT
13	TRBV2	once	-	TRBJ1-2	CASIEGQDYGYTF	TGTGCCAGCATCGAGGGTCAGGACTATGGCTACACCTTC
15	TRBV5-1	-	-	TRBJ1-1	CASSPPMGGNTEAFF	TGCGCCAGCAGCCCCCCGATGGGGGGGAACACTGAAGCTTTCTTT
14	TRBV5-1	-	-	TRBJ1-2	CARSPGGGTYGYTF	TGCGCCCGCAGCCCCGGGGGGGGGACCTATGGCTACACCTTC
20	TRBV21-1	-	-	TRBJ2-3	CASRLGKAGTSGQFTDTQYF	TGTGCCAGCCGCTTAGGGAAGGCCGGGACTAGCGGACAATTCACAGATACGCAGTATTTT
16	TRBV27	once	TRBD1	TRBJ1-5	CASSLLGQGFGQPQHF	TGTGCCAGCAGTTTACTAGGACAGGGGTTTGGTCAGCCCCAGCATTTT
14	TRBV2	-	-	TRBJ2-3	CASSGSGATDTQYF	TGTGCCAGCAGTGGCTCAGGGGCCACAGATACGCAGTATTTT
13	TRBV6-5	-	-	TRBJ1-1	CASVGGGFTEAFF	TGTGCCAGCGTTGGAGGAGGGTTCACTGAAGCTTTCTTT
17	TRBV10-3	-	TRBD1	TRBJ2-3	CAISGPLTGGSTDTQYF	TGTGCCATCAGTGGTCCCCTGACAGGGGGCAGTACAGATACGCAGTATTTT